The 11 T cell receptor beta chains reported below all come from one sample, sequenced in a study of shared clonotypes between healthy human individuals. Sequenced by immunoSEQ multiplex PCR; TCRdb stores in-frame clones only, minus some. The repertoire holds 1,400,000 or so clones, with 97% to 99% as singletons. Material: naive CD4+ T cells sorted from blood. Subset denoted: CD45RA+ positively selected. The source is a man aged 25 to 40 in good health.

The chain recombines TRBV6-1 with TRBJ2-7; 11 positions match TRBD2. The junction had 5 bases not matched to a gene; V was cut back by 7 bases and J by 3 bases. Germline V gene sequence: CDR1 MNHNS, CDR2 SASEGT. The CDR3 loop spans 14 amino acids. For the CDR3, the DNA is TGTGCCAGCAATATAGCGGGAGGGTTCTACGAGCAGTACTTC. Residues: CASNIAGGFYEQYF.

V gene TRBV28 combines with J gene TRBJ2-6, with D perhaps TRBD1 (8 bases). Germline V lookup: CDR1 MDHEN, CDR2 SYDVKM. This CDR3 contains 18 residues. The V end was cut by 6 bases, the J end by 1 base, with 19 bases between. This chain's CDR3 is CASRRRQGRESGANVLTF. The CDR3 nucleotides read TGTGCCAGCAGGCGAAGACAGGGGAGGGAGTCTGGGGCCAACGTCCTGACTTTC. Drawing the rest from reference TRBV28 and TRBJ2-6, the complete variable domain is DVKVTQSSRYLVKRTGEKVFLECVQDMDHENMFWYRQDPGLGLRLIYFSYDVKMKEKGDIPEGYSVSREKKERFSLILESASTNQTSMYLCASRRRQGRESGANVLTFGAGSRLTVL.

The CDR3 sequence: CASSTSSSSYEQYF. CDR3 bases: TGTGCCAGCAGCACCTCCTCCAGCTCCTACGAGCAGTACTTC. This chain uses TRBV9 with TRBJ2-7, with D uncertain. Trimming left V 4 bases short and J 0 bases short, with 11 bases between. Per germline, CDR1 SGDLS and CDR2 YYNGEE. This CDR3 contains 14 residues.

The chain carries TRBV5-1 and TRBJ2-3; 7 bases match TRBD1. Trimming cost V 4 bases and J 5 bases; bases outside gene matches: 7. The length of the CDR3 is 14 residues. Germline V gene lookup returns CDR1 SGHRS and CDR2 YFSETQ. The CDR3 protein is CASSPTGSGDTQYF. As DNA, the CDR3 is TGCGCCAGCAGCCCGACAGGGTCTGGAGATACGCAGTATTTT.

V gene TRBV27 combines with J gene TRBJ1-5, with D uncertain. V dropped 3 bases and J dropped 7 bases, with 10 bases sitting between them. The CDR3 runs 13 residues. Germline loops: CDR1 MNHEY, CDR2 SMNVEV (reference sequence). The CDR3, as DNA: TGTGCCAGCAGTTTCGGTCTGGGCCAGCCCCAGCATTTT. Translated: CASSFGLGQPQHF.

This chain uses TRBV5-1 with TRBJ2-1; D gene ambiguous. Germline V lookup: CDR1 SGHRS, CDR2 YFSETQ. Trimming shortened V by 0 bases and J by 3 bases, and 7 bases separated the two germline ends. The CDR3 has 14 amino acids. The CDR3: CASSLVVFYNEQFF. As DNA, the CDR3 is TGCGCCAGCAGCTTGGTTGTGTTCTACAATGAGCAGTTCTTC.

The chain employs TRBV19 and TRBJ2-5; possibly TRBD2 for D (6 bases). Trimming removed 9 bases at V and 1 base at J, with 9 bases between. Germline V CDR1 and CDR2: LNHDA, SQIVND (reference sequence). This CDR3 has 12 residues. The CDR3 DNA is TGTGCCAGCCGGGACTCCCAAGAGACCCAGTACTTC. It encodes CASRDSQETQYF.

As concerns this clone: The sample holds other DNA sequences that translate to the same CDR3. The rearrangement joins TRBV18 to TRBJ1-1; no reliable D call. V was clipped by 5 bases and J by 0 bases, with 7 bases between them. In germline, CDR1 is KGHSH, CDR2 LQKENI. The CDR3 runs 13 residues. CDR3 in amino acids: CASSGRVNTEAFF. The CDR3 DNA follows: TGTGCCAGCTCAGGAAGGGTGAACACTGAAGCTTTCTTT.

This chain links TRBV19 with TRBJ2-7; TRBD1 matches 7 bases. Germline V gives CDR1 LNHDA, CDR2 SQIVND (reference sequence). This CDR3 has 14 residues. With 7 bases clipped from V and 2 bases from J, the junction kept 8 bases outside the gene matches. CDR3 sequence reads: CASTDRYGAYEQYF. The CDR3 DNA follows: TGTGCCAGTACGGACAGGTATGGGGCCTACGAGCAGTACTTC.

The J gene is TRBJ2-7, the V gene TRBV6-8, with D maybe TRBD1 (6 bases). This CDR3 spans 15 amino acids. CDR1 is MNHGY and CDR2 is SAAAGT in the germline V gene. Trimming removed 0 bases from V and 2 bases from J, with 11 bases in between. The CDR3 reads CASSYSWGPTYEQYF. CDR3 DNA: TGTGCCAGCAGTTACTCGTGGGGGCCCACCTACGAGCAGTACTTC.

The CDR3 loop reads CASSTLAGVEQYF. CDR3 in DNA: TGTGCCAGCAGCACACTAGCGGGAGTCGAGCAGTACTTC. This chain links TRBV5-4 with TRBJ2-7, with 11 nucleotides matching TRBD2. Germline values: CDR1 SGHNT, CDR2 YYREEE (reference sequence). With 4 bases clipped from V and 6 bases from J, the junction kept 3 bases outside the gene matches. CDR3 length: 13 residues.